These 20 T cell receptor beta chains originate from one sample sequenced in a study of shared clonotypes between healthy human individuals. TCRdb's table, derived via immunoSEQ multiplex PCR, lists solely in-frame clones and lacks some. The data show more than 400,000 clones, approximately 84% seen once. Specimen: PBMCs. These receptors were taken from a middle-aged woman in good health. Some clones in this sample may be carry-over from other donors' samples.

In the case of this clone: A far larger clone is just one base off, so this is likely a read error. This chain uses TRBV11-1 with TRBJ2-2; 9 bases map to TRBD2. The germline gives CDR1 SGHAT, CDR2 FQDESV (reference sequence). The CDR3 covers 16 residues. CDR3 DNA: TGTGCCAGCAGCTTCCCGGCTAGCGGGATCACCGTGGAGCTGTTTTTT. It encodes CASSFPASGITVELFF.

The V and J genes are TRBV5-4 and TRBJ2-1; D is possibly TRBD2 (5 bases). The CDR3 is 14 residues long. The V gene's germline CDR1 is SGHNT and CDR2 YYREEE (reference sequence). The ends were cut back, 4 bases at V and 1 base at J, with 9 bases in the middle. CDR3 nucleotide sequence: TGTGCCAGCAGCCAGGACTCTTCCTACAATGAGCAGTTCTTC. It specifies CASSQDSSYNEQFF.

The chain couples TRBV19 to TRBJ1-5, with a possible D match to TRBD1 (5 bases). Deletions cut 8 bases from V and 1 base from J, with 12 bases between. Germline V gene data show CDR1 as LNHDA and CDR2 as SQIVND (reference sequence). The CDR3 has 14 amino acids. The CDR3 nucleotides are TGTGCCAGTGCGGGACGTATGAGCAATCAGCCCCAGCATTTT. This sequence encodes CASAGRMSNQPQHF.

This chain joins TRBV7-3 and TRBJ2-1; a weak D match, TRBD2 (5 bases). The CDR3 spans 13 residues. Germline values: CDR1 SGHTA, CDR2 FQGTGA. V lost 4 bases and J 6 bases, leaving 10 bases between the germline ends. The CDR3 loop reads CASSSNLANEQFF. In nucleotides, the CDR3 is TGTGCCAGCAGCTCAAACCTAGCCAATGAGCAGTTCTTC.

The chain combines TRBV4-3 with TRBJ1-2; 10 bases match TRBD1. V gave up 0 bases and J gave up 8 bases; unmatched junction bases: 12. Looked up from germline, CDR1 is LGHNA and CDR2 is YSLEER. The CDR3 is 17 residues long. As DNA, the CDR3 is TGCGCCAGCAGCCAAGATTATTTCCCCGGGACAGGGGTCGGCTACACCTTC. Translation gives CASSQDYFPGTGVGYTF.

The chain uses TRBV27 and TRBJ2-7; D is unclear. The germline V gene encodes CDR1 MNHEY and CDR2 SMNVEV (reference sequence). Trimming pared 8 bases from V and 2 bases from J, leaving 10 bases between. The CDR3 sequence is 12 residues long. The CDR3 loop reads CASPAWPYEQYF. CDR3 nucleotides: TGTGCCAGCCCCGCTTGGCCCTACGAGCAGTACTTC.

This sequence joins TRBV5-4 and TRBJ2-6; D not resolved. Per the germline V gene, CDR1 is SGHNT and CDR2 is YYREEE (reference sequence). The CDR3 length is 15 residues. Trimming removed 4 bases from V and 2 bases from J, with 10 bases in between. The CDR3 DNA sequence: TGTGCCAGCAGCCCCCGTACGGCTGGGGCCAACGTCCTGACTTTC. It translates to CASSPRTAGANVLTF.

The V call is TRBV9, the J call TRBJ2-3; 14 positions agree with TRBD2. The CDR3 covers 15 residues. CDR1 SGDLS and CDR2 YYNGEE come from the germline V gene. The J segment lost 4 bases and the V segment lost 4 bases, leaving 2 bases of the junction unmatched. The CDR3 sequence: CASSKGLAGADTQYF. The CDR3 DNA is TGTGCCAGCAGCAAGGGACTAGCGGGAGCAGATACGCAGTATTTT.

This clone was detected only once. This likely traces to a read error, being one base from a far larger clone. This chain links TRBV29-1 with TRBJ2-7; perhaps D is TRBD1 or TRBD2 (5 bases each). Germline loops: CDR1 SQVTM, CDR2 ANQGSEA. CDR3 size: 14 residues. V lost 7 bases and J 5 bases, leaving 21 bases between the germline ends. CDR3 DNA: TGCAGCGCCCTGAGGGAGACAGCCTTGGACGAGCAGTACTTC. Translated, it gives CSALRETALDEQYF.

Comment on this clone: This likely reflects a read error, since a far larger clone is one base away. Different DNA sequences within this sample yield the same CDR3. This chain joins TRBV4-3 and TRBJ2-3, with 8 bases matching TRBD2. This CDR3 is built from 15 residues. Germline V gene lookup returns CDR1 LGHNA and CDR2 YSLEER. V shed 1 base and J 4 bases; nucleotides not matched to a gene: 4. The CDR3 here is CASSQAGGPADTQYF. For the CDR3, the DNA is TGCGCCAGCAGCCAAGCGGGAGGGCCTGCAGATACGCAGTATTTT.

This rearrangement joins TRBV18 to TRBJ1-1, with TRBD1 matching 9 bases. V lost 2 bases, J lost 4 bases, and 2 bases stayed unmatched. The V gene's germline CDR1 is KGHSH and CDR2 LQKENI. This CDR3 is built from 14 residues. The CDR3, as DNA: TGTGCCAGCTCACCAATGACAGGGGGCACTGAAGCTTTCTTT. This sequence encodes CASSPMTGGTEAFF.

The chain links TRBV11-2 to TRBJ1-1, with D possibly TRBD1 on 5 matching bases. V was cut by 3 bases and J by 9 bases, with 8 bases left in between. Germline-derived CDR1 and CDR2 are SGHAT and FQNNGV. The CDR3 length is 11 residues. CDR3 loop: CASSLLGQAFF. CDR3 nucleotide sequence: TGTGCCAGCAGCTTGCTGGGACAAGCTTTCTTT.

This clone was observed a few times. V usage is TRBV28 and J usage is TRBJ2-7; perhaps TRBD2 as D (6 bases). The V end lost 4 bases, the J end lost 7 bases, and 20 bases lay between the germline ends. The CDR3 extends over 15 amino acids. Germline assignment: CDR1 MDHEN and CDR2 SYDVKM. CDR3 in amino acids: CASSSAGTGGNEQYF. CDR3 DNA sequence: TGTGCCAGCAGTTCAGCCGGGACTGGAGGGAATGAGCAGTACTTC.

The sample holds a few counts of this clone. The chain couples TRBV28 to TRBJ1-5; the D gene is possibly TRBD1 (6 bases). V dropped 6 bases and J dropped 6 bases, with 12 bases sitting between them. This CDR3 is built from 13 residues. Germline V gene sequence: CDR1 MDHEN, CDR2 SYDVKM. CDR3 residues: CASRRIRGQPQHF. The CDR3 nucleotides read TGTGCCAGCAGGCGAATCAGGGGTCAGCCCCAGCATTTT. Drawing the rest from reference TRBV28 and TRBJ1-5, the complete variable domain is DVKVTQSSRYLVKRTGEKVFLECVQDMDHENMFWYRQDPGLGLRLIYFSYDVKMKEKGDIPEGYSVSREKKERFSLILESASTNQTSMYLCASRRIRGQPQHFGDGTRLSIL.

This clone was observed at least ten times. Other DNA sequences from this sample encode an identical CDR3 as well. The genes are TRBV11-2 and TRBJ2-2; 8 nucleotides match TRBD1. The trim removed 5 bases at V and 0 bases at J, leaving 5 bases unmatched. From germline, CDR1 is SGHAT and CDR2 FQNNGV. This CDR3 comprises 16 residues. CDR3: CASSTGQGTNTGELFF. The CDR3 DNA follows: TGTGCCAGCAGCACAGGACAGGGAACGAACACCGGGGAGCTGTTTTTT.

This clone was seen repeatedly, ten times or more. Here the CDR3 DNA reads TGTGCCAGCAGCCCCTTTAATTCTGGGGATGAGCAGTTCTTC. Translation gives CASSPFNSGDEQFF. This chain links TRBV21-1 with TRBJ2-1. TRBV21-1 is listed as a pseudogene. The CDR3 has 14 amino acids.

V and J are TRBV5-4 and TRBJ2-3; D is unclear. This CDR3 contains 12 residues. Germline V gene lookup returns CDR1 SGHNT and CDR2 YYREEE (reference sequence). V was trimmed by 2 bases and J by 0 bases, leaving 1 base between them. CDR3 sequence: CASSLSTDTQYF. For the CDR3, the DNA is TGTGCCAGCAGCTTAAGCACAGATACGCAGTATTTT.

About this clone itself: This sequence may be a read error, since a much larger clone differs from it by one base. The J gene is TRBJ2-3, the V gene TRBV7-9; D is undetermined. V lost 2 bases and J 5 bases, leaving 14 bases between the germline ends. Germline V lookup: CDR1 SEHNR, CDR2 FQNEAQ (reference sequence). The CDR3 covers 15 residues. The CDR3 here is CASSLLLLCEDTQYF. The CDR3 DNA follows: TGTGCCAGCAGCTTATTATTACTGTGCGAAGATACGCAGTATTTT.

Concerning this clone itself: A read error is the likely source, as a far larger clone sits one nucleotide away. Because the CDR3's place on the DNA is in doubt, the DNA is left out and the CDR3 is given as listed by TCRdb. This specimen includes other DNA sequences encoding the same CDR3. The J gene is TRBJ1-1, the V gene TRBV29-1. Germline V gene sequence: CDR1 SQVTM, CDR2 ANQGSEA. The CDR3 is 14 residues long, ends included. This CDR3 is CSVASGASNTEAFF.

Of note for this clone: With a far larger clone one base away, a read error is the likely cause. V gene TRBV6-1 combines with J gene TRBJ1-1; D gene unclear. The CDR3 sequence is 13 residues long. Looked up from germline, CDR1 is MNHNS and CDR2 is SASEGT. V lost 6 bases to trimming and J lost 3 bases, with 11 bases between them. The CDR3 protein is CASRLGKYTEAFF. As DNA, the CDR3 is TGTGCCAGCAGACTAGGGAAATACACTGAAGCTTTCTTT.